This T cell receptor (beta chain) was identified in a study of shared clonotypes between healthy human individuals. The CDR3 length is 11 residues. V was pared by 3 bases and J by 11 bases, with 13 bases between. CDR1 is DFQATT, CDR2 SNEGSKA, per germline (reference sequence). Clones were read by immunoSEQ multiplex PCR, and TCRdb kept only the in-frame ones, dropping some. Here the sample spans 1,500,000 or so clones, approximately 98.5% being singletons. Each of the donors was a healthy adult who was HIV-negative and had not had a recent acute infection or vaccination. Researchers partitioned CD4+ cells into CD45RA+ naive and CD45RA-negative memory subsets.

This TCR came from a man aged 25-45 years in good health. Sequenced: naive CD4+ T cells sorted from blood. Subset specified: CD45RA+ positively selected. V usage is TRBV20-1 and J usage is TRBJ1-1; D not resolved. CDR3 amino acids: CSASSRLGAFF. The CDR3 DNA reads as TGCAGTGCTAGCAGTAGGCTGGGCGCTTTCTTT.